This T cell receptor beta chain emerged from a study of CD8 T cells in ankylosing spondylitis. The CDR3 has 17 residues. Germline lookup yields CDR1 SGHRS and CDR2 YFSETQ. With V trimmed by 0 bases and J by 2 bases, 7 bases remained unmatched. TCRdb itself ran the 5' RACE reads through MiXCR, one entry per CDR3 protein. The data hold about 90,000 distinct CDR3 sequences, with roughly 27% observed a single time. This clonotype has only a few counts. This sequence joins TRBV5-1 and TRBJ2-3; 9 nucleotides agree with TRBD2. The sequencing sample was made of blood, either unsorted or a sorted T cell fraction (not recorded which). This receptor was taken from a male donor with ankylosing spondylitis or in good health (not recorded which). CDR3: CASSLAKAGGFTDTQYF. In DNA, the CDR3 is TGCGCCAGCAGCTTGGCCAAAGCGGGAGGTTTCACAGATACGCAGTATTTT.